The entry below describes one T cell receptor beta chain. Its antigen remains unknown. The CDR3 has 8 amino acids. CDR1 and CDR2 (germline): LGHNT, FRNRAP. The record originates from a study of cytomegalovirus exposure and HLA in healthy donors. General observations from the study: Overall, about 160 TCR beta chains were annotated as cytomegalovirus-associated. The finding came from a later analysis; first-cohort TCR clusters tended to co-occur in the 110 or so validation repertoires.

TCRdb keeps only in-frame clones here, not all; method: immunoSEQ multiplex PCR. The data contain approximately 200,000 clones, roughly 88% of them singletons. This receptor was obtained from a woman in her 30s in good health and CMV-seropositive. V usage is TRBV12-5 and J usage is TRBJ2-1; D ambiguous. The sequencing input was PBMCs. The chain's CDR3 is CAINEQFF. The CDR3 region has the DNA TGTGCCATCAATGAGCAGTTCTTC.